This T cell receptor (beta chain) came from a study of blood T cell repertoires in COVID-19. Turning to the study itself: COVID-19 samples, acute and convalescent, were from the United States, Italy and Spain. Sample material is recorded as cDNA or gDNA derived from T cells, B-cell-depleted T cells, or PBMCs.

Sequencing used immunoSEQ multiplex PCR; TCRdb keeps in-frame clones, though not all of them. This table has about 42,000 clones, 85% appearing once. Germline V gene data show CDR1 as PRHDT and CDR2 as FYEKMQ (reference sequence). With 0 bases removed from V and 5 bases from J, the gap between germline ends came to 5 bases. The CDR3 has 14 residues. The rearrangement uses TRBV13 and TRBJ1-6, with TRBD1 as a possible D gene (5 bases). The receptor was derived from a man between 45 and 60 years old with active COVID-19. Sequenced sample: peripheral blood. In nucleotides, the CDR3 is TGTGCCAGCAGCTTAGGGGGGCATAATTCACCCCTCCACTTT. It yields the protein CASSLGGHNSPLHF.